This TCR beta chain appears in the sequencing data of a study of identifying expanded T cells in peripheral blood. Study results and limitations: Variance in clone template counts between approximately 2-week samples significantly increased with total template count across all healthy donors. Over approximately two and four weeks, about 15 and 19 clones changed, versus around 1.2 between replicates.

Collection occurred without any documented infections or immune events in donors. The V gene's germline CDR1 is SGHVS and CDR2 FQNEAQ. Trimming at V came to 1 base and at J to 5 bases, leaving 12 bases not matched to a gene. The CDR3 contains 20 residues. Details on this clone: Antigen specificity is unknown.

Sequenced by immunoSEQ multiplex PCR; TCRdb stores in-frame clones only, minus some. The profile covers 55,000 to 80,000 clones, with approximately 82% appearing a single time and under 20% taken by the ten largest. This sequence joins TRBV7-8 and TRBJ2-3; 16 bases map to TRBD2. The TCR originated in a person aged 18 to 69 in good health. Sequencing was carried out using blood. CDR3 nucleotide sequence: TGTGCCAGCAGCTTAGGAGTCCTAGGGACTAGCGGGAGGGACCTAGATACGCAGTATTTT. It codes for CASSLGVLGTSGRDLDTQYF.